This T cell receptor (beta chain) was recovered during a study of blood T cell repertoires in COVID-19. The repertoire was sequenced with immunoSEQ multiplex PCR; TCRdb's copy has only in-frame clones and lacks some. The sample has around 170,000 clones, about 84% seen once; the top ten hold over 9.5%. Trimming removed 7 bases from V and 5 bases from J, with 11 bases in between. The CDR3 covers 12 residues. CDR1 is SGHVS and CDR2 is FQNEAQ in the germline V gene. Sample: PBMCs or T cells enriched from blood (not recorded which). The sequence was collected from a man aged 50 or older who had recovered from COVID-19. The genes are TRBV7-8 and TRBJ2-5; TRBD1 is a possible D gene (5 bases). This CDR3 is CASTQGRETQYF. The DNA of the CDR3 is TGTGCCAGCACCCAGGGTCGCGAGACCCAGTACTTC.